Included here is one T cell receptor (beta chain) sequence, with context. Its antigen is unidentified. The length of the CDR3 is 15 residues. Germline lookup yields CDR1 MDHEN and CDR2 SYDVKM. The germline V and J ends were trimmed by 6 bases and 4 bases, with 17 bases remaining between them. Processing was applied to graft tissue in order to liberate intraepithelial and lamina propria lymphocytes. This sample stems from a study of graft-versus-host responses after intestinal transplantation. The wider study: Transplantation in recipients was multivisceral, liver-intestinal, or isolated intestinal.

This table comes from immunoSEQ multiplex PCR, and its TCRdb copy is limited to in-frame clones, with some not included. The table includes under 15,000 clones, about 80% detected once. Study-wide points: GvH clonotypes were identified within recipient marrow, with a subset emerging first in ileum or blood.

This chain connects TRBV28 to TRBJ2-3, with a tentative D call TRBD2 (5 bases). This TCR was sampled from a human patient who received an intestinal transplant, so some T cells may come from the graft donor. The sample consisted of ileum tissue, taken more than 140 days after intestinal transplantation. CDR3 protein: CASRIGEGLPDTQYF. CDR3 nucleotide sequence: TGTGCCAGCAGAATAGGAGAGGGCCTCCCAGATACGCAGTATTTT.